The 2 T cell receptor beta chains below all came from one sample that was sequenced in a study of blood T cell repertoires in COVID-19. TCRdb's copy holds only in-frame clones and misses some; the assay was immunoSEQ multiplex PCR. The sample consists of 650,000 to 800,000 clones, approximately 90% of them appearing once. Material for sequencing was peripheral blood. The receptor set was obtained from a woman aged 18-29 years with acute or convalescent COVID-19.

The chain couples TRBV4-1 to TRBJ1-2; D remains unclear. Trimming left V 0 bases short and J 4 bases short, with 6 bases between. This CDR3 has 13 residues. Germline V lookup: CDR1 MGHRA, CDR2 YSYEKL. The CDR3 DNA reads TGCGCCAGCAGCCAAGAACAGTCCTATGGCTACACCTTC. Protein product: CASSQEQSYGYTF.

The chain uses TRBV18 and TRBJ1-1, with 7 bases lining up with TRBD1. The germline CDR1 and CDR2 sequences are KGHSH and LQKENI. The CDR3 contains 14 residues. With V trimmed by 4 bases and J by 3 bases, 5 bases remained unmatched. The CDR3 region is CASSRGGGDTEAFF. The CDR3 bases are TGTGCCAGCTCACGTGGAGGGGGCGACACTGAAGCTTTCTTT.